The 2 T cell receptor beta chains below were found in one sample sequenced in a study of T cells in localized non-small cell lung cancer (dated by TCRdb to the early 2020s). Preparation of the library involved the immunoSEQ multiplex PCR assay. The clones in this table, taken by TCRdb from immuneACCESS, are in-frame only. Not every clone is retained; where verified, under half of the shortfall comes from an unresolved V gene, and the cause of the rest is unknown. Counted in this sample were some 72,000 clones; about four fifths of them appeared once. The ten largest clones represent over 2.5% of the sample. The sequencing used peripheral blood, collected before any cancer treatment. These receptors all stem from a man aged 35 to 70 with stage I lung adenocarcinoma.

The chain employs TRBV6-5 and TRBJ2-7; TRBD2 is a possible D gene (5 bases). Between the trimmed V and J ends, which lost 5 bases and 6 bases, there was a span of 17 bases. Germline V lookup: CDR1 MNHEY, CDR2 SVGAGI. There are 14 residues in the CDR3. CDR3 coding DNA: TGTGCCAGCAGTACATCTCGGACGAGGGTCGAGCAGTACTTC. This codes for CASSTSRTRVEQYF.

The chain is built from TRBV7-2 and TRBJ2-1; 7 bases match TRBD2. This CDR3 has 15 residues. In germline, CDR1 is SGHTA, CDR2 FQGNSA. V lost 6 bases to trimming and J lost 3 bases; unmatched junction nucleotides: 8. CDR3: CASSITGLIYNEQFF. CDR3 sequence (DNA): TGTGCCAGCAGTATAACGGGACTAATCTACAATGAGCAGTTCTTC.